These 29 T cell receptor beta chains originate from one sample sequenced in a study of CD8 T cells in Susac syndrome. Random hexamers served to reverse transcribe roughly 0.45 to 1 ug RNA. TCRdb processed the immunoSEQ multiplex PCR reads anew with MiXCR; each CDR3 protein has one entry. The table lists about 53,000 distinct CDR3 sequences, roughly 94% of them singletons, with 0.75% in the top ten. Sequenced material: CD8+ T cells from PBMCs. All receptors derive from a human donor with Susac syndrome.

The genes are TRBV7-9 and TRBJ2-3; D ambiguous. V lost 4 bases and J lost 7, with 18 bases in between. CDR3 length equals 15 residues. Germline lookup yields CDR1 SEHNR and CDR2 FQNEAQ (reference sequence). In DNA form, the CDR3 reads TGTGCCAGCAGCTCGGACCTACGTCCGTTCCATACGCAGTATTTT. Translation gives CASSSDLRPFHTQYF.

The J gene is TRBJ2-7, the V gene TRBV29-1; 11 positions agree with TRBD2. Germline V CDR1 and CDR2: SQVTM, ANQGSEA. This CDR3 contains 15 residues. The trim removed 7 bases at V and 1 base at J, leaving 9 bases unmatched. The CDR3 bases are TGCAGCGGGCTAACCGGGACTAGCGGATCCTACGAGCAGTACTTC. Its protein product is CSGLTGTSGSYEQYF.

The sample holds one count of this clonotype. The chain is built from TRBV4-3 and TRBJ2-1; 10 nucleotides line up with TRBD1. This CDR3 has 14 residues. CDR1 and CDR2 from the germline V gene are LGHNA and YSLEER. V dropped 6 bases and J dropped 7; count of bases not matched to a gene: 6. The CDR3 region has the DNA TGCGCCAGCAGTCGACAGGGGGCGCGAAATGAGCAGTTCTTC. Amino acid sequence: CASSRQGARNEQFF.

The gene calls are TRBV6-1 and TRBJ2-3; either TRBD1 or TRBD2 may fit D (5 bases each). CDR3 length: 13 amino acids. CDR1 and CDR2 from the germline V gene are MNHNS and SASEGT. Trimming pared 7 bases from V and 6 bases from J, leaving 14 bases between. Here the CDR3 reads CASIGASLDTQYF. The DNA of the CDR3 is TGTGCCAGCATCGGGGCTAGTCTTGATACGCAGTATTTT.

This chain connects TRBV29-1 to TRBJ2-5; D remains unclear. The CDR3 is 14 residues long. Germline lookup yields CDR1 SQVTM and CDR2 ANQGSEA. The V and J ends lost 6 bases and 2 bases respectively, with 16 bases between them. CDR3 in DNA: TGCAGCGTAGACTTCACGACGGCGCAAGAGACCCAGTACTTC. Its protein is CSVDFTTAQETQYF. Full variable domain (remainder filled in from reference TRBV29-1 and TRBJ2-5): SAVISQKPSRDICQRGTSLTIQCQVDSQVTMMFWYRQQPGQSLTLIATANQGSEATYESGFVIDKFPISRPNLTFSTLTVSNMSPEDSSIYLCSVDFTTAQETQYFGPGTRLLVL.

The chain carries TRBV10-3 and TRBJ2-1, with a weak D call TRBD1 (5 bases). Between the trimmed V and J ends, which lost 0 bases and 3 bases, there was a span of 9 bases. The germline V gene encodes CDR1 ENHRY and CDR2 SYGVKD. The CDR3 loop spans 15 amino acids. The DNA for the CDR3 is TGTGCCATCAGTGAGTCGCCAGGGTTCTACAATGAGCAGTTCTTC. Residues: CAISESPGFYNEQFF.

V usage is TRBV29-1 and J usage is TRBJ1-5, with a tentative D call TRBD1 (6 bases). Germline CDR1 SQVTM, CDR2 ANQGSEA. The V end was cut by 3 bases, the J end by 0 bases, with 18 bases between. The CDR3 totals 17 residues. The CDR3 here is CSVDPSVAGVSNQPQHF. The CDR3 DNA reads TGCAGCGTTGATCCATCTGTGGCAGGGGTTAGCAATCAGCCCCAGCATTTT.

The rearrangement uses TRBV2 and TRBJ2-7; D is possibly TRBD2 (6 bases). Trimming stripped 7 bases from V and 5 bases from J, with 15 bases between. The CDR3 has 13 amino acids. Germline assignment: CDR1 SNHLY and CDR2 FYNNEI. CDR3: CASIRPRTNEQYF. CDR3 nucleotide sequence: TGTGCCAGCATCCGACCGCGGACTAACGAGCAGTACTTC.

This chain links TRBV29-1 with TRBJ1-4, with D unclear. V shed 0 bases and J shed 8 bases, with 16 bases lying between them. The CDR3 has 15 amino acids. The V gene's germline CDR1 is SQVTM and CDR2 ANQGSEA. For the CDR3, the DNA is TGCAGCGTTGAAGAGCACCCCCTCTCCAAAGAAAAACTGTTTTTT. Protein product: CSVEEHPLSKEKLFF.

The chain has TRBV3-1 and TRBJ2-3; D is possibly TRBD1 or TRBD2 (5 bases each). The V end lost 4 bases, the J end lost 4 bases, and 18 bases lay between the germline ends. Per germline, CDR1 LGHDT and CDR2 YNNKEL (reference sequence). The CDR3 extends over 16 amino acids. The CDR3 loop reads CASSPRWGRDPDTQYF. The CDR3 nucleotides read TGTGCCAGCAGCCCCAGGTGGGGTAGGGACCCAGATACGCAGTATTTT.

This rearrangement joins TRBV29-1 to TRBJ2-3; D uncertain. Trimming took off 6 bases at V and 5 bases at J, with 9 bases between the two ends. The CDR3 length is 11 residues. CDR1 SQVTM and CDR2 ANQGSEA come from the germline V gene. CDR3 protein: CSVLQLDTQYF. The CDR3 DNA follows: TGCAGCGTCTTACAACTAGATACGCAGTATTTT.

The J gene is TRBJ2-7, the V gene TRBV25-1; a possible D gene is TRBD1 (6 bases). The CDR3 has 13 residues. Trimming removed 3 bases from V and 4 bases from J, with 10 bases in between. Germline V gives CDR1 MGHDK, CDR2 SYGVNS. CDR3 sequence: CASSDRGAYEQYF. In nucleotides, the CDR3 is TGTGCCAGCAGTGACAGGGGTGCGTACGAGCAGTACTTC.

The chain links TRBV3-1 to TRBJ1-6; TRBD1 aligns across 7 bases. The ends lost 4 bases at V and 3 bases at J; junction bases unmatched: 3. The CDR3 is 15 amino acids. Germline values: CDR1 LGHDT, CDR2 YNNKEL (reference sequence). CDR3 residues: CASSPGTDYNSPLHF. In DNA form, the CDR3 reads TGTGCCAGCAGCCCCGGGACAGACTATAATTCACCCCTCCACTTT.

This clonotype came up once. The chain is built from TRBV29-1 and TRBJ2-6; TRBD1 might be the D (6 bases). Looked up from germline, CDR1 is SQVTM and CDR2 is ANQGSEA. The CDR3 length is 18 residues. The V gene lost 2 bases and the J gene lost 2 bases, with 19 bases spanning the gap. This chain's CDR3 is CSVEPYSITGPGANVLTF. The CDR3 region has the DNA TGCAGCGTTGAACCCTACAGCATAACAGGGCCTGGGGCCAACGTCCTGACTTTC.

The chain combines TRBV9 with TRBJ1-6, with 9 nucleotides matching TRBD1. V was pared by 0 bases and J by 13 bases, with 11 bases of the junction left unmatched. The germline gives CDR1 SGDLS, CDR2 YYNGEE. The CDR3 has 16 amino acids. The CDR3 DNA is TGTGCCAGCAGCGTAGGCGGACAGGGGCCAATATCGCCCCTCCACTTT. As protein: CASSVGGQGPISPLHF.

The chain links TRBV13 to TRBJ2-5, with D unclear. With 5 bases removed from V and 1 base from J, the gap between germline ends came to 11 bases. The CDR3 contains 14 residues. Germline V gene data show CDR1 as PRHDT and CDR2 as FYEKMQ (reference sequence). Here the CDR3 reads CASSPFSAQETQYF. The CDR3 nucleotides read TGTGCCAGCAGCCCGTTCTCGGCCCAAGAGACCCAGTACTTC. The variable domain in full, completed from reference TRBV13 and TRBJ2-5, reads AAGVIQSPRHLIKEKRETATLKCYPIPRHDTVYWYQQGPGQDPQFLISFYEKMQSDKGSIPDRFSAQQFSDYHSELNMSSLELGDSALYFCASSPFSAQETQYFGPGTRLLVL.

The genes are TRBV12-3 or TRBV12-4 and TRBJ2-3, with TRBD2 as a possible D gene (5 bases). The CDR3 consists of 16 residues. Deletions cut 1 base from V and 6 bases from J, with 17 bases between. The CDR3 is CASSLGLGGHGDTQYF. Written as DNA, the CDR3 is TGTGCCAGCAGTTTAGGGCTCGGCGGGCACGGGGATACGCAGTATTTT.

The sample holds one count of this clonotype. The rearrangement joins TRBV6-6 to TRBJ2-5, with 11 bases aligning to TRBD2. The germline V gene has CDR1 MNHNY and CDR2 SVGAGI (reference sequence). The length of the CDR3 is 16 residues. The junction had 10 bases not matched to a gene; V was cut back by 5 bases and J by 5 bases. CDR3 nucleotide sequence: TGTGCCAGCAGTCTGAATAGCGGGGGGGCCCCTGAGACCCAGTACTTC. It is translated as CASSLNSGGAPETQYF.

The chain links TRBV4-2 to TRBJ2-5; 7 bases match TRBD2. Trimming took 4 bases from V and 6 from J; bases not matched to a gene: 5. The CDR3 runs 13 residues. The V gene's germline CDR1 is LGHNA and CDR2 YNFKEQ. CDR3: CASSPGRRKTQYF. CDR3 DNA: TGTGCCAGCAGCCCCGGGAGGAGGAAGACCCAGTACTTC.

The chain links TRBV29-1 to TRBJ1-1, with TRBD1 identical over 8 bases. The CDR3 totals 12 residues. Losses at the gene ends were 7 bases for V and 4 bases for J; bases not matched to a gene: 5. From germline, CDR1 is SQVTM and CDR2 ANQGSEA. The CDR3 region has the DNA TGCAGCGACATACAGGGGGTCACTGAAGCTTTCTTT. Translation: CSDIQGVTEAFF.

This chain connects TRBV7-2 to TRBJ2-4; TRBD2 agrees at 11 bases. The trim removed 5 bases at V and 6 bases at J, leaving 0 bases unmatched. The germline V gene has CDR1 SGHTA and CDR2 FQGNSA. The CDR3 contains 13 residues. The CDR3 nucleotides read TGTGCCAGCAGCGGGACTAGCGGAAACATTCAGTACTTC. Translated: CASSGTSGNIQYF. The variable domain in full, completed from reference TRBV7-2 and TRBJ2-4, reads GAGVSQSPSNKVTEKGKDVELRCDPISGHTALYWYRQSLGQGLEFLIYFQGNSAPDKSGLPSDRFSAERTGGSVSTLTIQRTQQEDSAVYLCASSGTSGNIQYFGAGTRLSVL.

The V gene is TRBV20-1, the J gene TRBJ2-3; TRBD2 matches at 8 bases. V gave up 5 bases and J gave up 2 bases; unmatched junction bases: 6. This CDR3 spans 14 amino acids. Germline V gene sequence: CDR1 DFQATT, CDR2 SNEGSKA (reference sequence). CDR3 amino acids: CSADSGENTDTQYF. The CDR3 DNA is TGCAGTGCTGATAGCGGGGAGAACACAGATACGCAGTATTTT.

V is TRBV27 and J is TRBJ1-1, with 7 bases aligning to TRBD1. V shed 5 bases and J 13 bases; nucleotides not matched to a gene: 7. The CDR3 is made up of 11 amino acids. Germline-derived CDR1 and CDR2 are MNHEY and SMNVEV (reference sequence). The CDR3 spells CASSQGTVVFF. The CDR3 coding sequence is TGTGCCAGCAGTCAGGGGACAGTTGTTTTCTTT.

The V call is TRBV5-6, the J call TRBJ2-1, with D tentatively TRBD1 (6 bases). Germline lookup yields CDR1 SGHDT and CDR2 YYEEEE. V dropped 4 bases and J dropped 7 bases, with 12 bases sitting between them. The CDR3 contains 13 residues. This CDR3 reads CASSGDKPNEQFF. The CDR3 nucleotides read TGTGCCAGCAGCGGGGACAAGCCTAATGAGCAGTTCTTC.

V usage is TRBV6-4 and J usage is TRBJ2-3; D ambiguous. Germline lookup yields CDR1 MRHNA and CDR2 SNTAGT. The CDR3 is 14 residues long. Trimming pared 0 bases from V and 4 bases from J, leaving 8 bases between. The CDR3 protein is CASSDSGLPDTQYF. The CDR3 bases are TGTGCCAGCAGTGACTCGGGCCTTCCAGATACGCAGTATTTT.

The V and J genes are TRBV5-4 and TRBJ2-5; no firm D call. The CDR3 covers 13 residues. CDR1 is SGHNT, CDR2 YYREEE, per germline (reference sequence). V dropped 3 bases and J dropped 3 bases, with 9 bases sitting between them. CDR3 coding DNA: TGTGCCAGCAGCTCCAATCCCGAAGAGACCCAGTACTTC. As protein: CASSSNPEETQYF.

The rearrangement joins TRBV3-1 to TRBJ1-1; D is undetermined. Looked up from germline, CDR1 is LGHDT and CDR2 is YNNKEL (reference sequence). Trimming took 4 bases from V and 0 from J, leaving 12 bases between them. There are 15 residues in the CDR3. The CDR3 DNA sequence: TGTGCCAGCAGCCCCCGGAGCGGAATGAACACTGAAGCTTTCTTT. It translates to CASSPRSGMNTEAFF.

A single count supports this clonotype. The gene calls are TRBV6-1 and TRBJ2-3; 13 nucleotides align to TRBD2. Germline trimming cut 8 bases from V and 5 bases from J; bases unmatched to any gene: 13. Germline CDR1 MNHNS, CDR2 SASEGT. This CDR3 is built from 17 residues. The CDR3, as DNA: TGTGCCAGCTCCTTATCCAGACTAGCGGGGGGCGGAGATACGCAGTATTTT. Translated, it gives CASSLSRLAGGGDTQYF.

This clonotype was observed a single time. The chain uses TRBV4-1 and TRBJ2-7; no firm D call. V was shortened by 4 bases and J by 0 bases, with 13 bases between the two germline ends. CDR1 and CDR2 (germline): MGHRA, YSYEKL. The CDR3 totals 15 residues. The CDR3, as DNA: TGCGCCAGCAGCCTCTTTGGCGGTGTCTCCTACGAGCAGTACTTC. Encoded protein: CASSLFGGVSYEQYF.